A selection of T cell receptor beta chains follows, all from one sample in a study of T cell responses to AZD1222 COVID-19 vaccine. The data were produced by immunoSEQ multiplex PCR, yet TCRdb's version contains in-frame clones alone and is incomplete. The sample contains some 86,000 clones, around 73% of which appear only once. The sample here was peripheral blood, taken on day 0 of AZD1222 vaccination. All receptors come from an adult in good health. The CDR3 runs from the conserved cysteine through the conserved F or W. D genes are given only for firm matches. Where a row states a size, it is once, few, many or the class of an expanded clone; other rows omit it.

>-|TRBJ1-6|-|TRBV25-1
CASSHSGIYNSPLHF
TGTGCCAGCAGTCACAGCGGGATCTATAATTCACCCCTCCACTTT
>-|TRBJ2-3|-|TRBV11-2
CASSLRAGDTQYF
TGTGCCAGCAGCTTACGAGCGGGAGATACGCAGTATTTT
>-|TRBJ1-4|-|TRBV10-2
CASSPGQSNEKLFF
TGCGCCAGCAGCCCAGGACAGTCTAATGAAAAACTGTTTTTT
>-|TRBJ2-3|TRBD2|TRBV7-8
CASSPNGAGDHYGTDTQYF
TGTGCCAGCAGCCCCAATGGAGCGGGAGATCATTACGGCACAGATACGCAGTATTTT
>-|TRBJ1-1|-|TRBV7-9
CASWSPWDEAFF
TGTGCCAGCTGGTCTCCCTGGGATGAAGCTTTCTTT
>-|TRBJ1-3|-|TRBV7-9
CASSLTSLSGNTIYF
TGTGCCAGCAGCTTAACCTCCCTCTCTGGAAACACCATATATTTT
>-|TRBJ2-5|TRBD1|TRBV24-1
CATSLGTGGQETQYF
TGTGCCACCAGCCTCGGGACAGGGGGCCAAGAGACCCAGTACTTC
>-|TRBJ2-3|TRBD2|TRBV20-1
CSASKTSRTDTQYF
TGCAGTGCTAGTAAGACTAGCCGCACAGATACGCAGTATTTT
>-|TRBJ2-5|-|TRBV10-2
CASSLNEETQYF
TGCGCCAGCAGTTTGAACGAAGAGACCCAGTACTTC
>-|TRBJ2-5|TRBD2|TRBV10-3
CAISAPNGVAGSSETQYF
TGTGCCATCAGTGCCCCTAATGGGGTAGCGGGATCCTCAGAGACCCAGTACTTC
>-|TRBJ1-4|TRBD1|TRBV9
CASGQGAGEKLFF
TGTGCCAGCGGACAGGGGGCAGGGGAAAAACTGTTTTTT
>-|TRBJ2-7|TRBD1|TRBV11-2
CASSQNRDSYEQYF
TGTGCCAGCAGTCAGAACCGGGACAGCTACGAGCAGTACTTC
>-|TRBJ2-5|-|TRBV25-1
CASSEYSRDSETQYF
TGTGCCAGCAGTGAATATTCAAGGGACTCCGAGACCCAGTACTTC
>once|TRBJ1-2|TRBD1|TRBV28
CASRMTGGLGYTF
TGTGCCAGCAGAATGACAGGGGGATTAGGCTACACCTTC
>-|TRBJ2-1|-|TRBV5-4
CASSLSPGEYNEQFF
TGTGCCAGCAGCTTGTCCCCGGGAGAGTACAATGAGCAGTTCTTC
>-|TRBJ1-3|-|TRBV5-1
CASSLAGLRFGNTIYF
TGCGCCAGCAGCTTAGCGGGTCTGAGGTTTGGAAACACCATATATTTT
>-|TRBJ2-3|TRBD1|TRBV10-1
CASSPDRIDTQYF
TGCGCCAGCAGTCCGGACAGGATAGATACGCAGTATTTT
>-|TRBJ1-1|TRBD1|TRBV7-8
CASSSQGAATEAFF
TGTGCCAGCAGCTCACAGGGGGCGGCCACTGAAGCTTTCTTT
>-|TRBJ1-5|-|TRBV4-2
CASSQERVQPQHF
TGTGCCAGCAGCCAAGAGAGGGTTCAGCCCCAGCATTTT
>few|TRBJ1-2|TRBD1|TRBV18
CASSPLGTGTQGYTF
TGTGCCAGCTCACCACTAGGGACAGGGACGCAGGGCTACACCTTC
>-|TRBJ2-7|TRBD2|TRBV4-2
CASSQELLADYEQYF
TGTGCCAGCAGCCAAGAATTACTAGCGGACTACGAGCAGTACTTC
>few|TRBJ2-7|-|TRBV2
CASSERTPYEQYF
TGTGCCAGCAGTGAGAGGACACCTTACGAGCAGTACTTC
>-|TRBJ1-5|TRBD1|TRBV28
CASSSGTGHQPQHF
TGTGCCAGCAGTTCCGGGACAGGGCATCAGCCCCAGCATTTT
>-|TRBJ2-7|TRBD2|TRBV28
CASSPRGGSSYEQYF
TGTGCCAGCAGCCCCCGCGGGGGGAGCTCCTACGAGCAGTACTTC
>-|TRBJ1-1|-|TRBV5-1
CASSPRFGPGNTEAFF
TGCGCCAGCAGCCCGCGGTTCGGGCCTGGGAACACTGAAGCTTTCTTT
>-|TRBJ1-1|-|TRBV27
CASSFEVEAFF
TGTGCCAGCAGTTTTGAAGTTGAAGCTTTCTTT
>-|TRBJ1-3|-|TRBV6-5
CAIQSSGNTIYF
TGTGCCATCCAGAGCTCTGGAAACACCATATATTTT
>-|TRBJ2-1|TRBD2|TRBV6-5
CASSYSGLAGEGEQFF
TGTGCCAGCAGTTACAGCGGTCTAGCGGGAGAAGGTGAGCAGTTCTTC
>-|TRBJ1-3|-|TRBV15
CATSRDHGNTIYF
TGTGCCACCAGCAGAGACCATGGAAACACCATATATTTT
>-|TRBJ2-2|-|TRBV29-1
CSWIGNTGELFF
TGCAGCTGGATCGGTAACACCGGGGAGCTGTTTTTT
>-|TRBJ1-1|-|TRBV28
CASSLHGARLNTEAFF
TGTGCCAGCAGTTTACATGGGGCACGGTTGAACACTGAAGCTTTCTTT
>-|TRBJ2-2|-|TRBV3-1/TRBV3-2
CASSQGEGTGELFF
TGTGCCAGCAGCCAAGGTGAGGGGACCGGGGAGCTGTTTTTT
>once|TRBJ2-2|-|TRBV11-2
CASSLRTGELFF
TGTGCCAGCAGCTTAAGGACCGGGGAGCTGTTTTTT
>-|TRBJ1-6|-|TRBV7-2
CASSSRHGGEGALHF
TGTGCCAGCAGCTCCAGACACGGCGGTGAGGGAGCCCTCCACTTT
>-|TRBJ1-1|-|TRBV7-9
CASSLTGNTEAFF
TGTGCCAGCAGCTTAACCGGGAACACTGAAGCTTTCTTT
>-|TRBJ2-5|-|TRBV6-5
CASIRHRAETQYF
TGTGCCAGCATTAGACATCGGGCGGAGACCCAGTACTTC
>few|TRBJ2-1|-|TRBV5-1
CASNRDSSYNEQFF
TGCGCCAGCAACCGAGACAGCTCCTACAATGAGCAGTTCTTC
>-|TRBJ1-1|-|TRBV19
CASSILGGTEAFF
TGTGCCAGTAGTATCCTAGGGGGAACTGAAGCTTTCTTT
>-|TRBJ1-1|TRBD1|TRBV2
CASKDRGLRPEAFF
TGTGCCAGCAAGGACAGGGGGCTTCGCCCTGAAGCTTTCTTT
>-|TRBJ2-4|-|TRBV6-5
CASSYNSQNIQYF
TGTGCCAGCAGTTACAACTCCCAAAACATTCAGTACTTC
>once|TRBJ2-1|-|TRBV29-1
CSVGGWGNEQFF
TGCAGCGTTGGAGGGTGGGGCAATGAGCAGTTCTTC
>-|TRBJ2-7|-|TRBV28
CASSPNRVRYEQYF
TGTGCCAGCAGCCCAAACAGGGTTCGCTACGAGCAGTACTTC
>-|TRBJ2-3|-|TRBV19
CASSAQGFGLTDTQYF
TGTGCCAGTAGTGCTCAGGGGTTCGGATTAACAGATACGCAGTATTTT
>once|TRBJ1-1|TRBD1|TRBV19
CASSRDRSIEAFF
TGTGCCAGTAGCAGGGACAGAAGTATTGAAGCTTTCTTT
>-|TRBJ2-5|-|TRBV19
CASSIPRGEKETQYF
TGTGCCAGTAGTATCCCCAGGGGAGAAAAAGAGACCCAGTACTTC
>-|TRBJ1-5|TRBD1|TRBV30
CAWSEQGRGSQPQHF
TGTGCCTGGAGCGAACAGGGGCGCGGGAGTCAGCCCCAGCATTTT
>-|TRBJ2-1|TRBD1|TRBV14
CASSRGKWTGYNEQFF
TGTGCCAGCAGCCGCGGAAAATGGACAGGGTACAATGAGCAGTTCTTC
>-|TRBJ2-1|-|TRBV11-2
CASSYSVSEQFF
TGTGCCAGCAGCTACTCTGTAAGTGAGCAGTTCTTC
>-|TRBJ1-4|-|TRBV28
CASSSGEPNEKLFF
TGTGCCAGCAGTTCAGGGGAACCTAATGAAAAACTGTTTTTT
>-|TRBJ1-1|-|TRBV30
CAWRKGMNTEAFF
TGTGCCTGGAGAAAAGGTATGAACACTGAAGCTTTCTTT
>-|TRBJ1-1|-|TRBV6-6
CASSYSRRVNTEAFF
TGTGCCAGCAGTTACTCGCGTCGGGTGAACACTGAAGCTTTCTTT